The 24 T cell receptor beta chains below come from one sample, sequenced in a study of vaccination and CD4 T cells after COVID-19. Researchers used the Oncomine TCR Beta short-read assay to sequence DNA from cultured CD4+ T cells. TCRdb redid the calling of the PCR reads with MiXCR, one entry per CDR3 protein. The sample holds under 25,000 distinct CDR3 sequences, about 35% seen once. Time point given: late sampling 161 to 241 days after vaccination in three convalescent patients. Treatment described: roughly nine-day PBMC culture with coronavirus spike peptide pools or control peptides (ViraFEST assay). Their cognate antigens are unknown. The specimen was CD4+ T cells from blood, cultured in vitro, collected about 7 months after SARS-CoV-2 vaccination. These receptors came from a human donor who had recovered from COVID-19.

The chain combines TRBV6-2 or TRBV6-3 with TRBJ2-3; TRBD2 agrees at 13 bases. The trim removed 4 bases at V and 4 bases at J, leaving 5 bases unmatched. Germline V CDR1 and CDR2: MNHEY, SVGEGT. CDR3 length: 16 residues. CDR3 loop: CASSSPLAGGADTQYF. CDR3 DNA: TGTGCCAGCAGTTCCCCACTAGCGGGAGGGGCAGATACGCAGTATTTT.

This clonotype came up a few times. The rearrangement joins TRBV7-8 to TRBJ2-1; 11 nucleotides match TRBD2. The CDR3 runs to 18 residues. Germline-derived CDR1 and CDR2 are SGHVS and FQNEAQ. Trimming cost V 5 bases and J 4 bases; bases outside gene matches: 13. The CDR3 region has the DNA TGTGCCAGCAGCCCCTCTATTGGACTAGCGGGCCCTTACAATGAGCAGTTCTTC. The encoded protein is CASSPSIGLAGPYNEQFF. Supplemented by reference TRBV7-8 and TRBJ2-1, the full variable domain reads GAGVSQSPRYKVAKRGQDVALRCDPISGHVSLFWYQQALGQGPEFLTYFQNEAQLDKSGLPSDRFFAERPEGSVSTLKIQRTQQEDSAVYLCASSPSIGLAGPYNEQFFGPGTRLTVL.

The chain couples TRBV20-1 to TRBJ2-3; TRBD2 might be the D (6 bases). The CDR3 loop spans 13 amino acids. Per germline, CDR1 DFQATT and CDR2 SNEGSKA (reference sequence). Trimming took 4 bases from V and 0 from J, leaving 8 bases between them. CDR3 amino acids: CSAKRASTDTQYF. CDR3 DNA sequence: TGCAGTGCTAAGCGGGCTAGCACAGATACGCAGTATTTT.

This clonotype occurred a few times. This CDR3 reads CSARDRYGGSSYNEQFF. CDR3 nucleotides: TGCAGTGCTAGAGATCGTTACGGCGGGAGCTCCTACAATGAGCAGTTCTTC. The V and J genes are TRBV20-1 and TRBJ2-1; 7 nucleotides agree with TRBD2. V gave up 0 bases and J gave up 0 bases; unmatched junction bases: 8. CDR3 size: 17 residues. Germline loops: CDR1 DFQATT, CDR2 SNEGSKA (reference sequence).

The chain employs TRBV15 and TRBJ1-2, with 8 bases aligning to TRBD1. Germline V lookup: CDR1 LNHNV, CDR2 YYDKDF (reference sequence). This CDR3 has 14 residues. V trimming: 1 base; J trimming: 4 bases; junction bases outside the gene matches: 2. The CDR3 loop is CATSRAGQGYGYTF. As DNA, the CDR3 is TGTGCCACCAGCAGAGCCGGACAGGGCTATGGCTACACCTTC. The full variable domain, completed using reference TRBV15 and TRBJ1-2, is DAMVIQNPRYQVTQFGKPVTLSCSQTLNHNVMYWYQQKSSQAPKLLFHYYDKDFNNEADTPDNFQSRRPNTSFCFLDIRSPGLGDTAMYLCATSRAGQGYGYTFGSGTRLTVV.

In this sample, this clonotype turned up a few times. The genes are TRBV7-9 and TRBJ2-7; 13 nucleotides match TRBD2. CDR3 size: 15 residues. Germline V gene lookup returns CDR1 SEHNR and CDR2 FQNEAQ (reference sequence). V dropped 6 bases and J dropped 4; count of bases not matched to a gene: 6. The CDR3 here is CASSRLAGGAYEQYF. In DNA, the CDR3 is TGTGCCAGCAGTCGACTAGCGGGAGGAGCGTACGAGCAGTACTTC. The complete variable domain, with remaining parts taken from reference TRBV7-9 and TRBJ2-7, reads DTGVSQNPRHKITKRGQNVTFRCDPISEHNRLYWYRQTLGQGPEFLTYFQNEAQLEKSRLLSDRFSAERPKGSFSTLEIQRTEQGDSAMYLCASSRLAGGAYEQYFGPGTRLTVT.

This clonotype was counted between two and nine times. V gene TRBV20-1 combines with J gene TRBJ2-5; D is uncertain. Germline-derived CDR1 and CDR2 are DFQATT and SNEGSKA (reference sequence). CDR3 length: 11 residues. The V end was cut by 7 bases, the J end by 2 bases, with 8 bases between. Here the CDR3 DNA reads TGCAGTGTCAGAAAGCAAGAGACCCAGTACTTC. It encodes CSVRKQETQYF.

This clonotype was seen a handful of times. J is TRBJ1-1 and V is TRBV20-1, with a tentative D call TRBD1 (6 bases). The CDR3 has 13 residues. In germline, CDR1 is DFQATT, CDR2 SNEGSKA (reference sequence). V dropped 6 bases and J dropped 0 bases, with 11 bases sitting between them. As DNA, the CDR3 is TGCAGTGCCGCCCGACAGGTGAACACTGAAGCTTTCTTT. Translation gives CSAARQVNTEAFF.

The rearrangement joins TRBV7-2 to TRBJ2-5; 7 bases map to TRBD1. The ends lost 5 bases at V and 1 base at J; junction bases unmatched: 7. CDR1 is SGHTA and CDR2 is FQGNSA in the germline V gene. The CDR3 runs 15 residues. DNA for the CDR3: TGTGCCAGCAGCCAACGACAGGGCCCCCAAGAGACCCAGTACTTC. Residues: CASSQRQGPQETQYF.

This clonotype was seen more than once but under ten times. CDR3 loop: CASSLLWDEQFF. The CDR3, as DNA: TGTGCCAGCAGCTTATTGTGGGATGAGCAGTTCTTC. This sequence joins TRBV7-6 and TRBJ2-1; D is undetermined. Germline V gene sequence: CDR1 SGHVS, CDR2 FNYEAQ. V was clipped by 2 bases and J by 8 bases, with 7 bases between them. This CDR3 has 12 residues.

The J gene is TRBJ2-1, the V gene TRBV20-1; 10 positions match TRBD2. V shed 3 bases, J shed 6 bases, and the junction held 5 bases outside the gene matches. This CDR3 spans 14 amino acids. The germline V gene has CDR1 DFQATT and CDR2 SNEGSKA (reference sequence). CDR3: CSASLAGALNEQFF. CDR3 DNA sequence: TGCAGTGCTAGCCTAGCGGGAGCACTCAATGAGCAGTTCTTC.

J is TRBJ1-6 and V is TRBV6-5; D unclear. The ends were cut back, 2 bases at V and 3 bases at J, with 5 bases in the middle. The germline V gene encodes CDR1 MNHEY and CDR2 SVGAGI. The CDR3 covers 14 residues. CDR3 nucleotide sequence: TGTGCCAGCAGTTACAGAAACTATAATTCACCCCTCCACTTT. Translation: CASSYRNYNSPLHF.

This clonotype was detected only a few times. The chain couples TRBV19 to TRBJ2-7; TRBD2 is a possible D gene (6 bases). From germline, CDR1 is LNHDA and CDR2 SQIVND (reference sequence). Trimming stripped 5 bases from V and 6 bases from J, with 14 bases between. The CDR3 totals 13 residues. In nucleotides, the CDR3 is TGTGCCAGTAGTGTAGGCAGGAGGGGCGAGCAGTACTTC. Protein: CASSVGRRGEQYF.

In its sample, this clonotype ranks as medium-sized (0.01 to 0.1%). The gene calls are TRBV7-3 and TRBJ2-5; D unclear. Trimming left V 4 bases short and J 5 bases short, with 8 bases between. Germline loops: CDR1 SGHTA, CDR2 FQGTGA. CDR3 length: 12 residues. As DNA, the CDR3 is TGTGCCAGCAGCTCGACCGGGGAGACCCAGTACTTC. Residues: CASSSTGETQYF.

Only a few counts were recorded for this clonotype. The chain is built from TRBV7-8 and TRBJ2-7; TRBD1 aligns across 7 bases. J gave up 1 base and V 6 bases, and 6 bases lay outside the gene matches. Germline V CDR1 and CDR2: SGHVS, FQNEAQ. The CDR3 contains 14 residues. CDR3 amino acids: CASSYRDRSYEQYF. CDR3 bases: TGTGCCAGCAGTTACCGGGACAGATCCTACGAGCAGTACTTC. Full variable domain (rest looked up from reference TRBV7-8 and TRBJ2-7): GAGVSQSPRYKVAKRGQDVALRCDPISGHVSLFWYQQALGQGPEFLTYFQNEAQLDKSGLPSDRFFAERPEGSVSTLKIQRTQQEDSAVYLCASSYRDRSYEQYFGPGTRLTVT.

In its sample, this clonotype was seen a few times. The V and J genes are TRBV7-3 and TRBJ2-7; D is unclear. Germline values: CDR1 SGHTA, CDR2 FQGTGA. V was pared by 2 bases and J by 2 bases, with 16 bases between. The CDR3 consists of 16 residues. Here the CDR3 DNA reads TGTGCCAGCAGCTTACTCGGTGGTGGCACTACCTACGAGCAGTACTTC. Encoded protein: CASSLLGGGTTYEQYF.

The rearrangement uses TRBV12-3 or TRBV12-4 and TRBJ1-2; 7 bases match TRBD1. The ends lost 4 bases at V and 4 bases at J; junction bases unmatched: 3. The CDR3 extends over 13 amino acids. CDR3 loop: CASSSQGLYGYTF. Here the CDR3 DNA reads TGTGCCAGCAGTTCACAGGGGCTCTATGGCTACACCTTC.

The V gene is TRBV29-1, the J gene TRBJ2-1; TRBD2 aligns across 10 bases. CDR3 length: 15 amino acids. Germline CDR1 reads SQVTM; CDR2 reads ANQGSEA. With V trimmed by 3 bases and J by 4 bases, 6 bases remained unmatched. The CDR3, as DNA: TGCAGCGTTGATGCTAGCGGGAGTAGTTACAATGAGCAGTTCTTC. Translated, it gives CSVDASGSSYNEQFF.

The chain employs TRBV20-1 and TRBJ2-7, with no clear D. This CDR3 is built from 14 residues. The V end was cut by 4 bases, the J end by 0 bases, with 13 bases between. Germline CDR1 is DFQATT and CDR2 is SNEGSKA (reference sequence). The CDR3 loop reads CSATAGPSSYEQYF. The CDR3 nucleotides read TGCAGTGCTACGGCAGGCCCAAGCTCCTACGAGCAGTACTTC.

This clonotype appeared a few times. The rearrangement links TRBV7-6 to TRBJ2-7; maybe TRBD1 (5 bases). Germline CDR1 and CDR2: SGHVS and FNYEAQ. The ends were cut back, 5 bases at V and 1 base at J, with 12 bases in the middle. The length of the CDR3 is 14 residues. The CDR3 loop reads CASSHSGRSYEQYF. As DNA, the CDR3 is TGTGCCAGCAGCCACTCAGGGCGTTCCTACGAGCAGTACTTC.

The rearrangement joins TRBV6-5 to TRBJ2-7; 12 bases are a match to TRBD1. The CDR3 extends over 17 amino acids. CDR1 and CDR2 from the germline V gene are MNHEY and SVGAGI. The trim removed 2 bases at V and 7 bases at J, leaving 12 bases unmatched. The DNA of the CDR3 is TGTGCCAGCAGTTACCCGAGGGGGACAGGGGGCTTGAGGGAGCAGTACTTC. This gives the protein CASSYPRGTGGLREQYF.

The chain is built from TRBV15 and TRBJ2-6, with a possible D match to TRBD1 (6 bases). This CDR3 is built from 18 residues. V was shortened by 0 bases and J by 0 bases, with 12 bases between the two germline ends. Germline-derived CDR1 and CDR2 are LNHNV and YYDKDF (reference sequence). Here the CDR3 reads CATSRERGRGSGANVLTF. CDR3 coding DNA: TGTGCCACCAGCAGAGAGAGGGGCAGGGGCTCTGGGGCCAACGTCCTGACTTTC.

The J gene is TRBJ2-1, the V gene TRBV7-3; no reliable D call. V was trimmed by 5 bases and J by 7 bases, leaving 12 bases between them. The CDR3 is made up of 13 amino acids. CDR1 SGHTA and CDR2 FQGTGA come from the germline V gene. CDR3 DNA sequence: TGTGCCAGCAGCGAAGTGCTGGGAAATGAGCAGTTCTTC. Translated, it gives CASSEVLGNEQFF.

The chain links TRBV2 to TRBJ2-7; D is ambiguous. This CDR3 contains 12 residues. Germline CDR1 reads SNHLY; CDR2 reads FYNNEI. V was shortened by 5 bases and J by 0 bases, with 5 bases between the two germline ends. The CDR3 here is CASSRGSYEQYF. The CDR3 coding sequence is TGTGCCAGCAGTCGAGGCTCCTACGAGCAGTACTTC.